This entry describes one TCR beta chain. Its cognate antigen is unknown. TCRdb keeps only in-frame clones here, not all; method: immunoSEQ multiplex PCR. The table shows approximately 220,000 clones, with around 87% occurring only once. The CDR3 extends over 16 amino acids. V was clipped by 6 bases and J by 3 bases; unmatched bases: 14. Per germline, CDR1 MDHEN and CDR2 SYDVKM. This sample was included in a study of cytomegalovirus exposure and HLA in healthy donors. Study details: A subsequent analysis stated that the approximately 110 validation repertoires were run on the same platform as the approximately 610 first-cohort repertoires. Study-level results: The classifier, whose performance was assessed in both the original and validation cohorts, reportedly diagnosed cytomegalovirus status with high specificity and sensitivity.

The material sequenced was PBMCs. This clonotype was obtained from a man between 18 and 29 years old in good health and CMV-seronegative. This chain connects TRBV28 to TRBJ2-7; 7 bases are a match to TRBD1. The CDR3 sequence: CASSPIFGTEDYEQYF. DNA of the CDR3: TGTGCCAGCAGCCCCATATTCGGGACAGAAGACTACGAGCAGTACTTC.